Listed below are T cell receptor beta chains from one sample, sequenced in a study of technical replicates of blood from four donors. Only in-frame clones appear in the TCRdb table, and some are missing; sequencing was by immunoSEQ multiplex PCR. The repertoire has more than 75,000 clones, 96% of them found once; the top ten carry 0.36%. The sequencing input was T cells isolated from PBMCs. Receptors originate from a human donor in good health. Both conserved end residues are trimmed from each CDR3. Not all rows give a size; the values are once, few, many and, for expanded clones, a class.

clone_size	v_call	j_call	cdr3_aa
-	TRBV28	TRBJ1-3	ASSLGGFIGNTIY
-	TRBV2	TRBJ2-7	ASSQGYEQY
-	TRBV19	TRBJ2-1	ASSNPSGSYNEQF
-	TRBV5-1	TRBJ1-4	ASSERGGGELF
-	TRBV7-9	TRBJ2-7	ASSFYGGEQY
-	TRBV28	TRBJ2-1	ASPPRPGLAGGPSLDEQF
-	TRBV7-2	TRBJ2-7	ASSPGTGGYEQY
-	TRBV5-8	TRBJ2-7	ASSRGGTSYEQY
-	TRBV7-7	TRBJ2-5	ASSLDWQQETQY
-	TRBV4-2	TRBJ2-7	ASSRVGLLAGSYEQY
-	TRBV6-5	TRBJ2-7	ASSYGGTGGAYEQY
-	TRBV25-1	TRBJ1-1	ASSESPVRTSNTEAF
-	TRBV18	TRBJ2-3	ASSLQGATDTQY
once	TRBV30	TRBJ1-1	AWSPLSGGTEAF
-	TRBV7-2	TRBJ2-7	ASSHQGHSYEQY
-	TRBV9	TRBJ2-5	ARTGTGKTQY
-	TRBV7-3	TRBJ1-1	ASTQTGGATEAF